A single sample gave rise to the 24 T cell receptor beta chains below, sequenced in a study of beta chain features in type 1 diabetes. The entirety of the isolated RNA underwent reverse transcription, so expressed TCRB transcripts were sequenced. Measured with immunoSEQ multiplex PCR; TCRdb has only the in-frame clones, and not every one. The table includes 200,000 to 250,000 clones, roughly 30% detected once. What was sequenced was central memory CD4+ T cells from blood. The receptors here all came from a man aged 30 to 45 in good health.

V is TRBV6-6 and J is TRBJ1-5; D is undetermined. The CDR3 consists of 15 residues. Germline assignment: CDR1 MNHNY and CDR2 SVGAGI (reference sequence). The germline V and J ends were trimmed by 0 bases and 0 bases, with 6 bases remaining between them. The DNA for the CDR3 is TGTGCCAGCAGTTACTCGGACGGTAGCAATCAGCCCCAGCATTTT. Encoded protein: CASSYSDGSNQPQHF.

The CDR3 region is CASSRVRGQGNQPQHF. DNA of the CDR3: TGTGCCAGTAGTCGGGTCAGGGGGCAAGGCAATCAGCCCCAGCATTTT. The chain joins TRBV19 to TRBJ1-5; the match to TRBD1 covers 8 bases. J lost 2 bases, V lost 5 bases, and 8 bases had no gene match. This CDR3 region has 16 residues. Per germline, CDR1 LNHDA and CDR2 SQIVND (reference sequence). Full variable domain (outside the CDR3, taken from reference TRBV19 and TRBJ1-5): DGGITQSPKYLFRKEGQNVTLSCEQNLNHDAMYWYRQDPGQGLRLIYYSQIVNDFQKGDIAEGYSVSREKKESFPLTVTSAQKNPTAFYLCASSRVRGQGNQPQHFGDGTRLSIL.

This clone was detected a few times. The chain joins TRBV7-9 to TRBJ2-7; TRBD1 might be the D (5 bases). The V gene lost 1 base and the J gene lost 9 bases, with 10 bases spanning the gap. The CDR3 runs to 12 residues. Germline CDR1 reads SEHNR; CDR2 reads FQNEAQ (reference sequence). CDR3 DNA sequence: TGTGCCAGCAGCTTAGAGCAGGGTGTGCAGTACTTC. This gives the protein CASSLEQGVQYF.

CDR3 region: CASSSLLGALEQYF. The CDR3 DNA reads TGCGCCAGCAGCTCCCTTCTCGGGGCCCTCGAGCAGTACTTC. The V gene is TRBV5-1, the J gene TRBJ2-7; D possibly matches TRBD1 or TRBD2 (5 bases each). Trimming took off 3 bases at V and 6 bases at J, with 16 bases between the two ends. The CDR3 contains 14 residues. Looked up from germline, CDR1 is SGHRS and CDR2 is YFSETQ.

Comments on this clone: In the same sample, other DNA sequences code for this CDR3. The V call is TRBV30, the J call TRBJ1-1; D uncertain. The CDR3 contains 12 residues. V was clipped by 0 bases and J by 4 bases, with 6 bases between them. Germline V gene lookup returns CDR1 GTSNPN and CDR2 SVGIG (reference sequence). For the CDR3, the DNA is TGTGCCTGGAGTGTACGGTCCACTGAAGCTTTCTTT. It codes for CAWSVRSTEAFF. The whole variable domain, filled in from reference TRBV30 and TRBJ1-1, reads SQTIHQWPATLVQPVGSPLSLECTVEGTSNPNLYWYRQAAGRGLQLLFYSVGIGQISSEVPQNLSASRPQDRQFILSSKKLLLSDSGFYLCAWSVRSTEAFFGQGTRLTVV.

The chain is built from TRBV28 and TRBJ2-7; TRBD2 matches at 8 bases. The CDR3 spans 14 residues. Germline lookup yields CDR1 MDHEN and CDR2 SYDVKM. The ends lost 2 bases at V and 4 bases at J; junction bases unmatched: 4. CDR3 residues: CASSLVAGRYEQYF. The DNA for the CDR3 is TGTGCCAGCAGTTTAGTAGCGGGAAGGTACGAGCAGTACTTC.

The rearrangement joins TRBV30 to TRBJ1-4, with 9 bases that match TRBD1. The CDR3 has 14 residues. Trimming took 2 bases from V and 5 from J; bases not matched to a gene: 3. Looked up from germline, CDR1 is GTSNPN and CDR2 is SVGIG (reference sequence). The CDR3 region is CAWSPDRGNEKLFF. CDR3 coding DNA: TGTGCCTGGAGTCCCGACAGGGGGAATGAAAAACTGTTTTTT.

This clone was observed a handful of times. The chain has TRBV4-3 and TRBJ2-2; possible D gene TRBD1, 6 bases. V was pared by 4 bases and J by 2 bases, with 14 bases between. Looked up from germline, CDR1 is LGHNA and CDR2 is YSLEER. The CDR3 length is 16 residues. In nucleotides, the CDR3 is TGCGCCAGCAGCCCCTTGAAAGGGGGAAACACCGGGGAGCTGTTTTTT. Protein: CASSPLKGGNTGELFF.

The chain joins TRBV5-1 to TRBJ1-6; D ambiguous. Germline lookup yields CDR1 SGHRS and CDR2 YFSETQ. Trimming took 6 bases from V and 7 from J, leaving 17 bases between them. The CDR3 runs to 15 residues. In DNA, the CDR3 is TGCGCCAGCACCCCAATTGCGACGGAGAATTCACCCCTCCACTTT. It translates to CASTPIATENSPLHF.

This clone was seen a handful of times. V usage is TRBV2 and J usage is TRBJ2-5; D gene ambiguous. The CDR3 consists of 12 residues. From germline, CDR1 is SNHLY and CDR2 FYNNEI. The V end lost 6 bases, the J end lost 4 bases, and 9 bases lay between the germline ends. The DNA for the CDR3 is TGTGCCAGCAGAGAGGACCTAGAGACCCAGTACTTC. Amino acid sequence: CASREDLETQYF.

This clone was counted between two and nine times. This chain connects TRBV7-2 to TRBJ2-3, with 11 bases fitting TRBD2. This CDR3 spans 15 amino acids. J was trimmed by 5 bases and V by 6 bases; bases with no gene match: 7. Per germline, CDR1 SGHTA and CDR2 FQGNSA. CDR3 sequence reads: CASRFPSGGKDTQYF. The DNA for the CDR3 is TGTGCCAGCAGATTTCCTAGCGGGGGGAAAGATACGCAGTATTTT. Combining the CDR3 with reference TRBV7-2 and TRBJ2-3 gives the whole variable domain GAGVSQSPSNKVTEKGKDVELRCDPISGHTALYWYRQSLGQGLEFLIYFQGNSAPDKSGLPSDRFSAERTGGSVSTLTIQRTQQEDSAVYLCASRFPSGGKDTQYFGPGTRLTVL.

This chain links TRBV18 with TRBJ2-7, with unresolved D. From germline, CDR1 is KGHSH and CDR2 LQKENI. The CDR3 is made up of 14 amino acids. Deletions cut 3 bases from V and 1 base from J, with 10 bases between. This CDR3 is CASSPASRSYEQYF. In DNA, the CDR3 is TGTGCCAGCTCACCGGCGAGTCGGTCCTACGAGCAGTACTTC.

The chain has TRBV7-7 and TRBJ2-6; D is possibly TRBD2 (5 bases). CDR3 length equals 17 residues. V shed 4 bases and J shed 0 bases, with 13 bases lying between them. The germline CDR1 and CDR2 sequences are SSHAT and FNYEAQ (reference sequence). CDR3 DNA sequence: TGTGCCAGCAGCTCCGGACTGGCCCACTCTGGGGCCAACGTCCTGACTTTC. This translates into CASSSGLAHSGANVLTF.

This rearrangement joins TRBV4-3 to TRBJ2-2; 10 positions agree with TRBD2. Germline-derived CDR1 and CDR2 are LGHNA and YSLEER. The V and J ends lost 0 bases and 6 bases, in that order; junction bases with no gene match: 7. CDR3 length: 17 amino acids. The chain's CDR3 is CASSQEVLAGRAGELFF. The CDR3 bases are TGCGCCAGCAGCCAAGAGGTACTAGCGGGAAGAGCCGGGGAGCTGTTTTTT.

Only a few counts were recorded for this clone. This rearrangement joins TRBV28 to TRBJ2-6; no clear D. This CDR3 contains 14 residues. V lost 10 bases to trimming and J lost 0 bases, with 10 bases between them. CDR1 is MDHEN, CDR2 SYDVKM, per germline. This CDR3 reads CATLRGSGANVLTF. The CDR3, as DNA: TGTGCCACATTACGAGGCTCTGGGGCCAACGTCCTGACTTTC.

This rearrangement joins TRBV7-2 to TRBJ2-1, with 8 bases aligning to TRBD2. Germline V gives CDR1 SGHTA, CDR2 FQGNSA. CDR3 size: 15 residues. The V gene end was trimmed by 6 bases and the J gene end by 4 bases; junction bases not matched to a gene: 8. The CDR3: CASSKLAAQYNEQFF. Written as DNA, the CDR3 is TGTGCCAGCAGTAAACTAGCGGCCCAATACAATGAGCAGTTCTTC.

The chain employs TRBV10-3 and TRBJ2-5; D might be TRBD1 or TRBD2, each matching 5 bases. The CDR3 sequence is 13 residues long. The V gene's germline CDR1 is ENHRY and CDR2 SYGVKD. Trimming removed 11 bases from V and 6 bases from J, with 19 bases in between. CDR3 coding DNA: TGTGCCTCGGCCGACTCAGGGAGCCAGACCCAGTACTTC. Amino acid sequence: CASADSGSQTQYF.

This clone was detected only a few times. The J gene is TRBJ2-5, the V gene TRBV5-4, with no clear D. The CDR3 sequence is 13 residues long. V was shortened by 4 bases and J by 0 bases, with 7 bases between the two germline ends. The germline gives CDR1 SGHNT, CDR2 YYREEE (reference sequence). CDR3 nucleotides: TGTGCCAGCAGCGCTTTGTACCAAGAGACCCAGTACTTC. It codes for CASSALYQETQYF.

This clone was seen more than once but under ten times. The V gene is TRBV29-1, the J gene TRBJ1-2; D is unresolved. Germline V gene sequence: CDR1 SQVTM, CDR2 ANQGSEA. CDR3 length equals 10 residues. Trimming cost V 6 bases and J 11 bases, with 13 bases left between them. The CDR3: CSVFDGWYTF. The CDR3, as DNA: TGCAGCGTCTTCGACGGCTGGTACACCTTC.

This clone appeared a few times. The chain carries TRBV5-1 and TRBJ2-7, with 7 bases matching TRBD2. Germline lookup yields CDR1 SGHRS and CDR2 YFSETQ. The CDR3 has 14 residues. Trimming at V came to 7 bases and at J to 0 bases, leaving 7 bases not matched to a gene. The DNA for the CDR3 is TGCGCCAGCCGCCGGGAGGAGAGCTCCTACGAGCAGTACTTC. Residues: CASRREESSYEQYF.

This clone has only one observation. The V call is TRBV28, the J call TRBJ1-5; D call uncertain. V gave up 6 bases and J gave up 3 bases, with 12 bases separating them. Germline V gene data show CDR1 as MDHEN and CDR2 as SYDVKM. The CDR3 extends over 14 amino acids. The DNA of the CDR3 is TGTGCCAGCAGCCGTGGAGGGTCCAATCAGCCCCAGCATTTT. It is translated as CASSRGGSNQPQHF.

This clone was counted many times. The chain recombines TRBV13 with TRBJ2-1, with 7 bases identical to TRBD2. J gave up 4 bases and V 6 bases, and 9 bases lay outside the gene matches. Germline CDR1 reads PRHDT; CDR2 reads FYEKMQ (reference sequence). There are 15 residues in the CDR3. CDR3 DNA: TGTGCCAGCAGAGGCTGGACGGGGGGATACAATGAGCAGTTCTTC. This gives the protein CASRGWTGGYNEQFF.

The CDR3 DNA reads as TGTGCCAGCAGTTTAGACAGTCGTGGGACCCAGCATTTT. As protein: CASSLDSRGTQHF. The chain recombines TRBV27 with TRBJ1-5; a weak D match, TRBD1 (5 bases). The CDR3 covers 13 residues. V was trimmed by 2 bases and J by 11 bases, leaving 13 bases between them. Germline V gene sequence: CDR1 MNHEY, CDR2 SMNVEV (reference sequence).

This clone was seen a handful of times. This rearrangement joins TRBV4-2 to TRBJ1-1; maybe TRBD1 (5 bases). Germline values: CDR1 LGHNA, CDR2 YNFKEQ. Trimming shortened V by 4 bases and J by 4 bases, and 16 bases separated the two germline ends. This CDR3 is built from 15 residues. CDR3 in amino acids: CASSPRDRAGTEAFF. The CDR3 coding sequence is TGTGCCAGCAGCCCCAGGGACCGAGCGGGCACTGAAGCTTTCTTT.